The clone carrying this TCR beta chain was seen repeatedly, ten times or more. The antigen remains unidentified. This sample was included in a study of T cell repertoires in cytomegalovirus infection. For the study at large: Both a matching HLA type and CMV infection were indicated by public TCR beta signatures.

MiXCR, run by TCRdb on the reads, gives a single entry per CDR3 protein. The repertoire includes about 110,000 distinct CDR3 sequences, about a tenth of them detected once, and over 25% sits in the top ten. General study points: There were carriers of CMV plus the relevant HLA, and cumulative public TCR beta family frequency identified them. HLA-C-restricted CMV clonotypes gave the most frequent clonotype in two of eight donors.

Input material: PBMCs, sequenced either directly or after in vitro stimulation (not recorded which). This receptor was taken from a human donor in good health (CMV status not recorded). Some clones in this sample may be carry-over from other donors' samples.

The CDR3 nucleotides are TGTGCCAGTACCCCTCCCGGACTAGCGGGTGGGTCAGATACGCAGTATTTT. Translation: CASTPPGLAGGSDTQYF. V usage is TRBV19 and J usage is TRBJ2-3; 11 nucleotides agree with TRBD2. V lost 7 bases, J lost 4 bases, and 13 bases stayed unmatched. Germline values: CDR1 LNHDA, CDR2 SQIVND (reference sequence). The CDR3 sequence is 17 residues long.